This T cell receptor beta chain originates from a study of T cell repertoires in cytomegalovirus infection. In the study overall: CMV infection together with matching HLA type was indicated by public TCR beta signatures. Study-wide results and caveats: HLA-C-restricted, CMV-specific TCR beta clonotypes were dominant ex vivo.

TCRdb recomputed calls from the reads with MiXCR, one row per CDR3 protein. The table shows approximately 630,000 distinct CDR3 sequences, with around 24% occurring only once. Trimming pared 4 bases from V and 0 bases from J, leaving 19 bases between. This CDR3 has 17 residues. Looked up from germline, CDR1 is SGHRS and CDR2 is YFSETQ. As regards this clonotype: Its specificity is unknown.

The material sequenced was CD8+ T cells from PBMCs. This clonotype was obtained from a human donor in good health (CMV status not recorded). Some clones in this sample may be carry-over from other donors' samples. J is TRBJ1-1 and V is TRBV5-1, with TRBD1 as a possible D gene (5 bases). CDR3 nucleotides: TGCGCCAGCAGCCTAACGATCCAGGGACGATTGAACACTGAAGCTTTCTTT. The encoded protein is CASSLTIQGRLNTEAFF.